The rows below give T cell receptor beta chains drawn from one sample of a study of cytomegalovirus exposure and HLA in healthy donors. Data came from immunoSEQ multiplex PCR; TCRdb stores just in-frame clones and leaves some out. The repertoire table contains tens of thousands of clones. The specimen sequenced was PBMCs. Source of these receptors: a male donor in good health and CMV-seronegative. Both conserved end residues are part of each CDR3. Each record gives: J gene, D gene, V gene, clone size, CDR3 DNA, CDR3 protein. The D gene is left open where the match is weak. The size field is filled for only some rows; it gives once, few, many or a size class.

j_gene: TRBJ2-1; d_gene: -; v_gene: TRBV2; abundance: -; CDR3nt: TGTGCCAGCAGTGACGGAGCGGCCAATGAGCAGTTCTTC; CDR3aa: CASSDGAANEQFF
j_gene: TRBJ2-5; d_gene: TRBD2; v_gene: TRBV9; abundance: -; CDR3nt: TGTGCCAGCAGCCCTCGGGCTAGCGGGAATAGGGAGACCCAGTACTTC; CDR3aa: CASSPRASGNRETQYF
j_gene: TRBJ1-1; d_gene: -; v_gene: TRBV11-2; abundance: -; CDR3nt: TGTGCCAGCAGCTTAGATCAGGGCCTAGAAGCTTTCTTT; CDR3aa: CASSLDQGLEAFF
j_gene: TRBJ2-2; d_gene: -; v_gene: TRBV5-4; abundance: -; CDR3nt: TGTGCCAGCAGCCCCCCTGGGGGGAGCCGGGAGCTGTTTTTT; CDR3aa: CASSPPGGSRELFF
j_gene: TRBJ2-7; d_gene: -; v_gene: TRBV30; abundance: -; CDR3nt: TGTGCCTGGAGTGTAATGACAGCCTACGAGCAGTACTTC; CDR3aa: CAWSVMTAYEQYF
j_gene: TRBJ2-2; d_gene: TRBD2; v_gene: TRBV5-1; abundance: -; CDR3nt: TGCGCCAGCAGCTTGACGCTAGCGGGAGGTGGCACCGGGGAGCTGTTTTTT; CDR3aa: CASSLTLAGGGTGELFF
j_gene: TRBJ2-3; d_gene: -; v_gene: TRBV6-4; abundance: medium-sized; CDR3nt: TGCGCCAGCAGTCAGGGTAACTCGGGGGCAGATACGCAGTATTTT; CDR3aa: CASSQGNSGADTQYF
j_gene: TRBJ1-1; d_gene: -; v_gene: TRBV2; abundance: -; CDR3nt: TGTGCCAGCAGTGATATCCCGACTGACAGGACGGACACTGAAGCTTTCTTT; CDR3aa: CASSDIPTDRTDTEAFF
j_gene: TRBJ2-1; d_gene: TRBD1; v_gene: TRBV18; abundance: -; CDR3nt: TGTGCCAGCTCACCGGACAGGGATGAGCAGTTCTTC; CDR3aa: CASSPDRDEQFF
j_gene: TRBJ1-3; d_gene: -; v_gene: TRBV5-1; abundance: -; CDR3nt: TGCGCCAGCAGCTTGGTTTTGGGAGGTGGAAACACCATATATTTT; CDR3aa: CASSLVLGGGNTIYF
j_gene: TRBJ2-1; d_gene: -; v_gene: TRBV5-8; abundance: -; CDR3nt: TGTGCCAGCAGCTTGGCAGTCTCCTACAATGAGCAGTTCTTC; CDR3aa: CASSLAVSYNEQFF
j_gene: TRBJ2-7; d_gene: TRBD1; v_gene: TRBV6-1; abundance: -; CDR3nt: TGTGCCAGCGGGGACAGGTCAAGATTGGGCTACGAGCAGTACTTC; CDR3aa: CASGDRSRLGYEQYF
j_gene: TRBJ2-5; d_gene: -; v_gene: TRBV2; abundance: -; CDR3nt: TGTGCCAGCGGACAGAACCAAGAGACCCAGTACTTC; CDR3aa: CASGQNQETQYF
j_gene: TRBJ2-7; d_gene: TRBD2; v_gene: TRBV7-2; abundance: -; CDR3nt: TGTGCCAGCAGCTTAGCCAGCGGGAGAGGTGACGAGCAGTACTTC; CDR3aa: CASSLASGRGDEQYF
j_gene: TRBJ1-3; d_gene: TRBD1; v_gene: TRBV19; abundance: -; CDR3nt: TGTGCCAGCAACCACTTACGCCCGGGGACAGACGGAAACACCATATATTTT; CDR3aa: CASNHLRPGTDGNTIYF